This TCR beta chain was recovered during a study of blood T cell repertoires in COVID-19. Study summary: Sample material is recorded as cDNA or gDNA derived from T cells, B-cell-depleted T cells, or PBMCs.

How the authors handled the data: Amplification of reference gene primers was used by the study to estimate nucleated cell counts. TCRdb's copy holds only in-frame clones and misses some; the assay was immunoSEQ multiplex PCR. V and J calls and clone size come straight from that table; D and trimming were deduced from the DNA. The sample includes roughly 200,000 clones, less than 90% of them seen just once. This clone occurred once. The V gene lost 7 bases and the J gene lost 2 bases, with 10 bases spanning the gap. From germline, CDR1 is MNHEY and CDR2 SVGAGI. This CDR3 contains 13 residues. Participants, about 18 to 90 years old, spanned around 26 US areas.

This receptor was identified in a woman aged 25 to 39 who had been exposed to COVID-19. This chain links TRBV6-5 with TRBJ2-3; D gene uncertain. Sequenced sample: PBMCs or T cells enriched from blood (not recorded which). The CDR3 region is CASTGQNTDTQYF. In DNA form, the CDR3 reads TGTGCCAGCACTGGGCAGAACACAGATACGCAGTATTTT.